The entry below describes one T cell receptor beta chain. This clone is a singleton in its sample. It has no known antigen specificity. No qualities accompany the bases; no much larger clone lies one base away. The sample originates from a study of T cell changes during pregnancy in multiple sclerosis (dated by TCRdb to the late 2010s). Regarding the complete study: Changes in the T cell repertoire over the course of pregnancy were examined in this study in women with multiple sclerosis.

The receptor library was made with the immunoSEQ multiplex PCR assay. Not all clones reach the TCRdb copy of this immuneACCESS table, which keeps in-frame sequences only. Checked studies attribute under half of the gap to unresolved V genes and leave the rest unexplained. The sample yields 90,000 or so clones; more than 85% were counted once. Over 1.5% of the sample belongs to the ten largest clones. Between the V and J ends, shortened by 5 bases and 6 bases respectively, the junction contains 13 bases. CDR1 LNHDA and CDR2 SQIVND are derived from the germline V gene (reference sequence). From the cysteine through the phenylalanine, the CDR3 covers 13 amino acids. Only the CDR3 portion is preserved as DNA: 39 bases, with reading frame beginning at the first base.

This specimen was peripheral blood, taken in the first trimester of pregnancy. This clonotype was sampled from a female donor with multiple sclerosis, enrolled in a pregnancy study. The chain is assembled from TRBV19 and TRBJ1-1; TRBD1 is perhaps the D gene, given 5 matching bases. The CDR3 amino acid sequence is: CASSLKQGAEAFF. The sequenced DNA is TGTGCCAGTAGTCTGAAGCAGGGCGCTGAAGCTTTCTTT.